The 17 T cell receptor beta chains reported below all come from one sample, sequenced in a study of siplizumab effects on memory and regulatory T cells. Sequencing was performed with immunoSEQ multiplex PCR; in TCRdb, only in-frame clones are kept and a portion is missing. The top ten hold about 0.25% of the sample, which has 40,000 to 45,000 clones, roughly nine tenths seen once. The sample was naive CD4+ T cells sorted from blood. These receptors all come from a human donor in good health.

V and J are TRBV6-5 and TRBJ1-2; maybe TRBD1 (6 bases). Germline CDR1 MNHEY, CDR2 SVGAGI. V was shortened by 2 bases and J by 8 bases, with 21 bases between the two germline ends. This CDR3 has 16 amino acids. CDR3 sequence: CASSYGGAGEAIGYTF. In nucleotides, the CDR3 is TGTGCCAGCAGTTACGGGGGTGCAGGGGAAGCTATCGGCTACACCTTC.

The chain has TRBV18 and TRBJ2-1; 8 positions match TRBD1. CDR1 is KGHSH, CDR2 LQKENI, per germline. J gave up 0 bases and V 3 bases, and 4 bases lay outside the gene matches. The CDR3 has 16 amino acids. This chain's CDR3 is CASSPGQVSSYNEQFF. DNA of the CDR3: TGTGCCAGCTCACCGGGACAGGTTAGCTCCTACAATGAGCAGTTCTTC.

This clone was found once. The chain recombines TRBV4-2 with TRBJ2-7, with 7 positions matching TRBD1. This CDR3 has 20 amino acids. Losses at the gene ends were 3 bases for V and 0 bases for J; bases not matched to a gene: 20. In germline, CDR1 is LGHNA, CDR2 YNFKEQ. The CDR3 reads CASSQGTATGRRKSSYEQYF. In DNA form, the CDR3 reads TGTGCCAGCAGCCAGGGCACTGCGACAGGGCGAAGGAAGAGCTCCTACGAGCAGTACTTC.

The chain combines TRBV18 with TRBJ1-1; a possible D gene is TRBD1 (6 bases). This CDR3 has 13 amino acids. Between the trimmed V and J ends, which lost 5 bases and 1 base, there was a span of 8 bases. Germline CDR1 KGHSH, CDR2 LQKENI. Here the CDR3 reads CASSGRGNTEAFF. The CDR3 nucleotides read TGTGCCAGCTCAGGCAGGGGGAACACTGAAGCTTTCTTT.

The chain couples TRBV21-1 to TRBJ2-7; the table calls TRBD1, which could not be checked here. TRBV21-1 is reported as a pseudogene. This CDR3 region has 20 residues. This CDR3 reads CASSLETGTGAFFSSYEQYF. For the CDR3, the DNA is TGTGCCAGCAGCCTAGAAACTGGGACAGGGGCCTTTTTCAGCTCCTACGAGCAGTACTTC.

This clone was counted a few times. The chain links TRBV2 to TRBJ2-7; D is possibly TRBD1 (5 bases). The germline V and J ends were trimmed by 7 bases and 3 bases, with 16 bases remaining between them. The CDR3 consists of 14 residues. The germline V gene encodes CDR1 SNHLY and CDR2 FYNNEI. CDR3 sequence (DNA): TGTGCCAGCACCATACAAGGGGCCCTCTACGAGCAGTACTTC. Its translation: CASTIQGALYEQYF. The entire variable domain, with the rest obtained from reference TRBV2 and TRBJ2-7, is as follows: EPEVTQTPSHQVTQMGQEVILRCVPISNHLYFYWYRQILGQKVEFLVSFYNNEISEKSEIFDDQFSVERPDGSNFTLKIRSTKLEDSAMYFCASTIQGALYEQYFGPGTRLTVT.

This chain connects TRBV2 to TRBJ1-4; D remains unclear. V was pared by 6 bases and J by 7 bases, with 15 bases between. From germline, CDR1 is SNHLY and CDR2 FYNNEI. This CDR3 region has 14 residues. Here the CDR3 DNA reads TGTGCCAGCAGCGGGCTAGGGTCGGGTGAAAAACTGTTTTTT. Its translation is CASSGLGSGEKLFF.

The gene calls are TRBV11-3 and TRBJ2-1, with D possibly being TRBD2 (5 bases). V was trimmed by 5 bases and J by 5 bases, leaving 10 bases between them. Germline CDR1 is SGHNT and CDR2 is YENEEA. The CDR3 length is 13 residues. The CDR3 sequence is CASSARDDNEQFF. The CDR3, as DNA: TGTGCCAGCAGCGCCCGGGATGACAATGAGCAGTTCTTC.

The chain is built from TRBV27 and TRBJ2-1; 16 positions agree with TRBD2. CDR1 is MNHEY and CDR2 is SMNVEV in the germline V gene (reference sequence). The CDR3 has 17 residues. V shed 5 bases and J 5 bases; nucleotides not matched to a gene: 6. In DNA, the CDR3 is TGTGCCAGCAGTCCCGGGACTAGCGGGGGGGCAAACAATGAGCAGTTCTTC. It encodes CASSPGTSGGANNEQFF.

This chain links TRBV7-2 with TRBJ1-4; no clear D gene. The CDR3 covers 15 residues. V was shortened by 1 base and J by 4 bases, with 10 bases between the two germline ends. Germline V lookup: CDR1 SGHTA, CDR2 FQGNSA. The CDR3 reads CASSLEVLGNEKLFF. The CDR3 nucleotides read TGTGCCAGCAGCTTAGAGGTGTTGGGTAATGAAAAACTGTTTTTT.

This clone has only a few counts. The J gene is TRBJ1-2, the V gene TRBV19, with D perhaps TRBD1 (5 bases). The CDR3 runs to 16 residues. Germline V CDR1 and CDR2: LNHDA, SQIVND (reference sequence). Trimming shortened V by 2 bases and J by 0 bases, and 13 bases separated the two germline ends. This CDR3 reads CASSILGTGSNYGYTF. In DNA form, the CDR3 reads TGTGCCAGTAGTATATTAGGGACGGGATCTAACTATGGCTACACCTTC.

The V gene is TRBV30, the J gene TRBJ2-5; a possible D gene is TRBD1 (6 bases). CDR3 length equals 16 residues. CDR1 and CDR2 (germline): GTSNPN, SVGIG (reference sequence). The germline V and J ends were trimmed by 0 bases and 4 bases, with 18 bases remaining between them. The CDR3 region is CAWSVRGRGSLETQYF. Written as DNA, the CDR3 is TGTGCCTGGAGTGTCAGGGGTAGAGGGAGTTTAGAGACCCAGTACTTC.

This rearrangement joins TRBV5-1 to TRBJ1-3; possibly TRBD1 for D (5 bases). Germline values: CDR1 SGHRS, CDR2 YFSETQ. V lost 3 bases, J lost 8 bases, and 12 bases lay in between. The CDR3 runs to 13 residues. CDR3 in DNA: TGCGCCAGCAGCTCGGAGTGGGGCGACACCATATATTTT. Amino acids: CASSSEWGDTIYF.

DNA of the CDR3: TGTGCCAGTAGTATCGCGGATAAGAACGGCTACACCTTC. Encoded protein: CASSIADKNGYTF. V gene TRBV19 combines with J gene TRBJ1-2; no clear D. Germline CDR1 and CDR2: LNHDA and SQIVND (reference sequence). This CDR3 region has 13 residues. V lost 3 bases to trimming and J lost 8 bases, with 13 bases between them.

The chain combines TRBV28 with TRBJ2-5; possibly TRBD1 or TRBD2 for D (6 bases each). The germline V and J ends were trimmed by 5 bases and 2 bases, with 9 bases remaining between them. Germline loops: CDR1 MDHEN, CDR2 SYDVKM. This CDR3 spans 13 amino acids. The CDR3 region has the DNA TGTGCCAGCAGTCGGGGGCCGCAAGAGACCCAGTACTTC. It yields the protein CASSRGPQETQYF.

This clone was recorded a few times. V and J are TRBV6-6 and TRBJ2-7, with TRBD1 identical over 7 bases. The CDR3 extends over 13 amino acids. Germline V gene sequence: CDR1 MNHNY, CDR2 SVGAGI (reference sequence). The V and J ends lost 5 bases and 2 bases, in that order; junction bases with no gene match: 3. CDR3 DNA sequence: TGTGCCAGCAGTCCGACAGGGACCTACGAGCAGTACTTC. Encoded protein: CASSPTGTYEQYF.

This clone appeared a few times. This chain links TRBV19 with TRBJ1-1, with D perhaps matching TRBD1 (5 bases). In germline, CDR1 is LNHDA, CDR2 SQIVND (reference sequence). The CDR3 has 13 residues. Between the trimmed V and J ends, which lost 8 bases and 0 bases, there was a span of 10 bases. The CDR3 region has the DNA TGTGCCAGTGCCGACAGTGTGAACACTGAAGCTTTCTTT. As protein: CASADSVNTEAFF.